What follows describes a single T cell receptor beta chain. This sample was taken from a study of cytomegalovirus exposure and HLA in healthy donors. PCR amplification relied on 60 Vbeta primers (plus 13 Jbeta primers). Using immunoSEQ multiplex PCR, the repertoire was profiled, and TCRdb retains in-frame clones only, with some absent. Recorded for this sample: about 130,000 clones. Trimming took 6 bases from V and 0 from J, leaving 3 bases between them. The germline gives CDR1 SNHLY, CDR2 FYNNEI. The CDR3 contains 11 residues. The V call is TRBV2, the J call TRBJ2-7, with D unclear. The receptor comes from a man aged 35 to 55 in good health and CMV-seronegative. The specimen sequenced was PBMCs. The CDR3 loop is CASSRSYEQYF. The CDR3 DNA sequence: TGTGCCAGCAGCCGCTCCTACGAGCAGTACTTC.